The rows below give T cell receptor beta chains drawn from one sample of a study of shared clonotypes between healthy human individuals. Libraries were prepared by immunoSEQ multiplex PCR; TCRdb keeps only in-frame clonotypes and omits some of them. Of around 2,000,000 clones listed, 85% to 95% were seen once; the top ten hold roughly 0.13%. Sequencing used naive CD4+ T cells sorted from blood. Receptors were obtained from a man between 18 and 35 years old in good health. Both conserved end residues are part of each CDR3. The D gene is left open where the match is weak. Clone size appears in some rows only: once, few, many, or a class for an expanded clone.

V	size	J	D	CDR3	DNA
TRBV25-1	-	TRBJ1-4	TRBD1	CASSESGTGGEKLFF	TGTGCCAGCAGTGAATCCGGGACAGGGGGTGAAAAACTGTTTTTT
TRBV7-9	-	TRBJ2-1	TRBD2	CASSSRLAVYNEQFF	TGTGCCAGCAGCTCGAGACTAGCGGTTTACAATGAGCAGTTCTTC
TRBV10-1	-	TRBJ2-1	TRBD2	CASSEDSGEYNEQFF	TGCGCCAGCAGTGAAGATAGCGGGGAGTACAATGAGCAGTTCTTC
TRBV15	-	TRBJ2-3	TRBD2	CATSAPGLAGVTDTQYF	TGTGCCACCAGCGCTCCGGGACTAGCGGGAGTAACAGATACGCAGTATTTT
TRBV7-2	-	TRBJ2-1	TRBD2	CASSSGTSGSQYNEQFF	TGTGCCAGCAGCTCCGGGACTAGCGGGAGTCAGTACAATGAGCAGTTCTTC
TRBV10-3	-	TRBJ2-7	TRBD2	CAISTGTSDEQYF	TGTGCCATCAGTACCGGGACTAGCGACGAGCAGTACTTC
TRBV19	-	TRBJ1-1	-	CASSISGDTEAFF	TGTGCCAGTAGTATTTCAGGGGACACTGAAGCTTTCTTT
TRBV9	-	TRBJ2-5	TRBD2	CASSGGLAGGQETQYF	TGTGCCAGCAGCGGGGGACTAGCGGGAGGCCAAGAGACCCAGTACTTC
TRBV29-1	-	TRBJ2-2	-	CSATGQFTGELFF	TGCAGCGCGACCGGACAGTTCACCGGGGAGCTGTTTTTT
TRBV2	-	TRBJ2-7	-	CASSPGGAGEQYF	TGTGCCAGCAGTCCTGGAGGGGCTGGCGAGCAGTACTTC
TRBV7-9	-	TRBJ2-3	TRBD2	CATPTSGITDTQYF	TGTGCCACCCCAACTAGCGGGATCACAGATACGCAGTATTTT
TRBV18	-	TRBJ2-3	-	CASSPPQERQYF	TGTGCCAGCTCACCACCGCAGGAGAGGCAGTATTTT
TRBV7-9	-	TRBJ2-5	TRBD2	CASSLAASGSLETQYF	TGTGCCAGCAGCTTAGCTGCTAGCGGGAGTTTAGAGACCCAGTACTTC
TRBV11-2	-	TRBJ1-4	-	CASSLGREEKLFF	TGTGCCAGCAGCTTAGGCAGGGAAGAAAAACTGTTTTTT
TRBV4-1	-	TRBJ1-4	-	CASSQLQDPNEKLFF	TGCGCCAGCAGCCAATTGCAAGATCCGAATGAAAAACTGTTTTTT
TRBV2	-	TRBJ2-2	-	CASIGGNTGELFF	TGTGCCAGCATCGGGGGGAACACCGGGGAGCTGTTTTTT
TRBV28	-	TRBJ1-2	-	CASSFSGTQGYTF	TGTGCCAGCAGTTTCTCCGGGACACAAGGCTACACCTTC
TRBV6-6	once	TRBJ1-4	-	CASSYPGTEGEKLFF	TGTGCCAGCAGTTACCCAGGAACAGAGGGAGAAAAACTGTTTTTT
TRBV19	-	TRBJ1-2	-	CASTGEVPGYTF	TGTGCCAGTACTGGGGAGGTACCCGGCTACACCTTC
TRBV5-4	few	TRBJ1-2	TRBD1	CASSSRTGDTYGYTF	TGTGCCAGCAGCTCGAGGACAGGCGATACATATGGCTACACCTTC
TRBV7-2	-	TRBJ2-1	TRBD2	CASRLTSGAYNEQFF	TGTGCCAGCAGACTTACTAGCGGGGCCTACAATGAGCAGTTCTTC
TRBV9	-	TRBJ1-1	TRBD1	CASSVDRGTEAFF	TGTGCCAGCAGCGTCGACAGGGGGACTGAAGCTTTCTTT
TRBV9	-	TRBJ1-5	-	CASSVDQGQPQHF	TGTGCCAGCAGCGTAGATCAGGGGCAGCCCCAGCATTTT
TRBV7-9	-	TRBJ1-1	-	CASSLVGISRFF	TGTGCCAGCAGCTTAGTTGGTATCTCCCGGTTCTTT
TRBV29-1	-	TRBJ2-4	TRBD2	CSAVAGGPKNIQYF	TGCAGCGCCGTAGCGGGGGGGCCTAAAAACATTCAGTACTTC
TRBV9	-	TRBJ2-3	TRBD2	CASSVGTSGGNTQYF	TGTGCCAGCAGCGTAGGGACTAGCGGGGGAAATACGCAGTATTTT
TRBV10-1	once	TRBJ2-7	TRBD1	CASSESKAGGIYEQYF	TGCGCCAGCAGTGAGTCGAAGGCAGGGGGTATCTACGAGCAGTACTTC
TRBV7-7	-	TRBJ2-2	TRBD2	CASSPRLAGNGELFF	TGTGCTAGCAGCCCTCGACTAGCGGGAAACGGGGAGCTGTTTTTT
TRBV6-1	once	TRBJ2-5	-	CASREGGQETQYF	TGTGCCAGCAGGGAGGGGGGCCAAGAGACCCAGTACTTC
TRBV11-2	-	TRBJ2-5	-	CASSLTGRKETQYF	TGTGCCAGCAGCTTGACAGGGAGGAAAGAGACCCAGTACTTC
TRBV30	few	TRBJ2-7	TRBD1	CAWSIPGTGGYEQYF	TGTGCCTGGAGCATCCCTGGGACAGGGGGCTACGAGCAGTACTTC
TRBV6-6	-	TRBJ2-5	TRBD1	CASRGTGQETQYF	TGTGCCAGCAGGGGGACAGGCCAAGAGACCCAGTACTTC
TRBV7-7	-	TRBJ1-1	TRBD1	CASSSDLLDRGTSAFF	TGTGCTAGCAGCTCCGATTTACTGGACAGGGGTACTTCGGCTTTCTTT
TRBV30	-	TRBJ1-4	TRBD1	CAWSRQGLSEKLFF	TGTGCCTGGAGTAGACAGGGGTTGAGCGAAAAACTGTTTTTT
TRBV28	-	TRBJ2-5	-	CASSLRGWFRAYQETQYF	TGTGCCAGCAGTTTACGGGGGTGGTTCAGGGCGTACCAAGAGACCCAGTACTTC
TRBV2	-	TRBJ2-1	-	CASSEAGYPERFF	TGTGCCAGCAGTGAAGCGGGGTACCCCGAACGGTTCTTC
TRBV7-2	-	TRBJ2-5	-	CASSKLQETQYF	TGTGCCAGCAGCAAACTCCAAGAGACCCAGTACTTC
TRBV4-3	-	TRBJ2-1	-	CASSQVPGQGSGRAYNEQFF	TGCGCCAGCAGCCAGGTTCCGGGACAGGGGAGCGGGAGGGCCTACAATGAGCAGTTCTTC
TRBV18	-	TRBJ2-7	-	CASSQDRYEQYF	TGTGCCAGCTCACAGGACAGATACGAGCAGTACTTC
TRBV19	-	TRBJ2-7	TRBD1	CASSIMGQVREQYF	TGTGCCAGTAGTATAATGGGACAGGTCCGCGAGCAGTACTTC
TRBV28	-	TRBJ1-4	TRBD1	CASSFEWTGDEKLFF	TGTGCCAGCAGTTTTGAGTGGACAGGGGATGAAAAACTGTTTTTT
TRBV5-6	-	TRBJ2-2	-	CASSFFRQDTNTGELFF	TGTGCCAGCAGCTTCTTCAGACAGGACACGAACACCGGGGAGCTGTTTTTT
TRBV6-5	-	TRBJ2-7	-	CASSLYVSGVYEQYF	TGTGCCAGCAGTCTCTACGTATCCGGGGTGTACGAGCAGTACTTC
TRBV18	-	TRBJ1-5	-	CASSPVRNQPQHF	TGTGCCAGCTCACCAGTCAGAAATCAGCCCCAGCATTTT
TRBV30	-	TRBJ2-5	-	CAWSPNWGETQYF	TGTGCCTGGAGTCCTAATTGGGGGGAGACCCAGTACTTC
TRBV11-2	many	TRBJ1-6	TRBD1	CASSPAGTGVSPLHF	TGTGCCAGCAGTCCCGCCGGGACAGGGGTTTCACCCCTCCACTTT
TRBV19	-	TRBJ1-2	-	CASSILQGYGYTF	TGTGCCAGTAGTATCCTTCAGGGGTATGGCTACACCTTC
TRBV18	-	TRBJ1-1	-	CASSNTGPDTEAFF	TGTGCCAGCTCAAACACAGGGCCTGACACTGAAGCTTTCTTT
TRBV11-2	-	TRBJ2-3	TRBD2	CASRHSGGPPPTQYF	TGTGCCAGCAGACATAGCGGGGGTCCCCCCCCCACGCAGTATTTT
TRBV2	-	TRBJ2-5	TRBD2	CASVLAGVFGETQYF	TGTGCCAGTGTACTAGCGGGAGTGTTCGGGGAGACCCAGTACTTC
TRBV5-1	-	TRBJ2-1	-	CASSLGQEGNEQFF	TGCGCCAGCAGCTTAGGACAGGAGGGCAATGAGCAGTTCTTC
TRBV27	-	TRBJ1-1	-	CASSFTSLGGTEAFF	TGTGCCAGCAGTTTCACTTCCCTGGGTGGCACTGAAGCTTTCTTT
TRBV18	-	TRBJ2-7	TRBD1	CASSPGQGTYEQYF	TGTGCCAGCTCACCGGGACAGGGTACCTACGAGCAGTACTTC
TRBV2	once	TRBJ1-4	TRBD1	CASGGQGGEKLFF	TGTGCCAGCGGGGGACAGGGGGGAGAAAAACTGTTTTTT